This T cell receptor beta chain was sequenced for a study of T cell responses to AZD1222 COVID-19 vaccine. Study outcomes and limitations: Recipients of AZD1222 seropositive at baseline numbered only five or six. Spike as a whole was targeted by vaccine-associated CD4 TCRs, dominant at 160-218 and 743-854. White British people made up most donors, females outnumbered males, and clonal diversity was possibly underestimated.

V trimming: 8 bases; J trimming: 6 bases; junction bases outside the gene matches: 9. This CDR3 region has 13 residues. Germline V CDR1 and CDR2: SNHLY, FYNNEI. With respect to this clone: Its specificity is not known.

Samples with a second dose at about 4 or about 12 weeks were pooled together. This table comes from immunoSEQ multiplex PCR, and its TCRdb copy is limited to in-frame clones, with some not included. The sample contains more than 85,000 clones, about 81% of which appear only once. The gene calls are TRBV2 and TRBJ1-2, with 7 bases lining up with TRBD1. The receptor was derived from an adult who received the AZD1222 COVID-19 vaccine. Sequenced here: peripheral blood, sampled 28 days after the second AZD1222 dose. CDR3 in amino acids: CASAEQGQHGYTF. In nucleotides, the CDR3 is TGTGCCAGCGCGGAACAGGGGCAGCATGGCTACACCTTC.